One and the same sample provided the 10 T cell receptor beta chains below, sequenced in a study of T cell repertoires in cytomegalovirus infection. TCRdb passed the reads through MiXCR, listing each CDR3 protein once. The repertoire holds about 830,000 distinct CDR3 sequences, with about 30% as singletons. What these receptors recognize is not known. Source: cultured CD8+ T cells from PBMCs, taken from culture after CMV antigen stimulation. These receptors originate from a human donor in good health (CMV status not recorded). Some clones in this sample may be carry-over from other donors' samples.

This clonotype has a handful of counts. CDR3 in amino acids: CASSISWAVSTEAFF. The CDR3 bases are TGTGCCAGTAGTATAAGTTGGGCGGTTAGCACTGAAGCTTTCTTT. The genes are TRBV19 and TRBJ1-1; D is unresolved. Per the germline V gene, CDR1 is LNHDA and CDR2 is SQIVND (reference sequence). This CDR3 region has 15 residues. Trimming removed 2 bases at V and 4 bases at J, with 14 bases between.

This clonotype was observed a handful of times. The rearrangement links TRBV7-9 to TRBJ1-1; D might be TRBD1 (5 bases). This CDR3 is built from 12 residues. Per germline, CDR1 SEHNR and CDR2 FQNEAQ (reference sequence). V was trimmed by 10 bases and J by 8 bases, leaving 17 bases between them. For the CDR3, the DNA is TGTGCCACCGCGGACACAACCTTAGAAGCTTTCTTT. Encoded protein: CATADTTLEAFF. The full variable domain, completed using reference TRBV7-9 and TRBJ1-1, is DTGVSQNPRHKITKRGQNVTFRCDPISEHNRLYWYRQTLGQGPEFLTYFQNEAQLEKSRLLSDRFSAERPKGSFSTLEIQRTEQGDSAMYLCATADTTLEAFFGQGTRLTVV.

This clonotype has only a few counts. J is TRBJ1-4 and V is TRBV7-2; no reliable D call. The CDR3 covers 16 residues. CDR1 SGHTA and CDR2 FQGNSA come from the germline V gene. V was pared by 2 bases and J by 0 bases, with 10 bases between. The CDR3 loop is CASSLRLGATNEKLFF. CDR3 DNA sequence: TGTGCCAGCAGCTTAAGGTTGGGAGCAACTAATGAAAAACTGTTTTTT.

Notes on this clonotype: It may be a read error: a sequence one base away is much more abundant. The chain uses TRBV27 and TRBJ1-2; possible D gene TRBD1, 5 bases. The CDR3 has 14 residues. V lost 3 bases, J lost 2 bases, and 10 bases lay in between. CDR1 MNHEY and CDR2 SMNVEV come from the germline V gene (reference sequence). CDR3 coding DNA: TGTGCCAGCAGTTTCGGGGCAGGGAACTATGGCTACACCTTC. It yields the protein CASSFGAGNYGYTF.

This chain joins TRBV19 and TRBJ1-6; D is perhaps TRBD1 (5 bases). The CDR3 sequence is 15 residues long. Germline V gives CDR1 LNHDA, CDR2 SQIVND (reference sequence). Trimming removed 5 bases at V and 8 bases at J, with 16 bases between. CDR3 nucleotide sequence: TGTGCCAGTAGTCACCTCCGGGACGGCGATTCACCCCTCCACTTT. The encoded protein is CASSHLRDGDSPLHF.

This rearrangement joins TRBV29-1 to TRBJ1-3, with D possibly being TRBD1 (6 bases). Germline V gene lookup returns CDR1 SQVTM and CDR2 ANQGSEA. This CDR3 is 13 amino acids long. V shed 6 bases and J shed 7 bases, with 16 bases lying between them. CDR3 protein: CSVLTGISNTIYF. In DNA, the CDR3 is TGCAGCGTCCTAACAGGGATATCGAACACCATATATTTT.

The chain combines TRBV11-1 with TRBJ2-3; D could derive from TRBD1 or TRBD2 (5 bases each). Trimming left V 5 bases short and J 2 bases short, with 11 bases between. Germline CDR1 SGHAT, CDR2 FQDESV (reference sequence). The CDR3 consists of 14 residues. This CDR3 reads CASSNRGHTDTQYF. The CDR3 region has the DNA TGTGCCAGCAGCAACCGGGGCCACACAGATACGCAGTATTTT.

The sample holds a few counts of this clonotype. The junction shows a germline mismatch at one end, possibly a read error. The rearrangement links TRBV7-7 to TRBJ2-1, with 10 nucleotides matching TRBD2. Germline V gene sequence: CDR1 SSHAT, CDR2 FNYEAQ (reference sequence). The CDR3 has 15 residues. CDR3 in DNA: TGTGCTAGCAGCTTTGAGCGGGGGGGCTTCGATGAGCAGTTCTTC. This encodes CASSFERGGFDEQFF.

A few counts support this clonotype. CDR3 sequence reads: CASSNSGGNTEAFF. The CDR3 DNA is TGTGCCAGTAGTAACTCCGGGGGGAACACTGAAGCTTTCTTT. The chain carries TRBV19 and TRBJ1-1; possibly TRBD1 for D (5 bases). The germline gives CDR1 LNHDA, CDR2 SQIVND (reference sequence). The CDR3 sequence is 14 residues long. Trimming removed 4 bases from V and 1 base from J, with 10 bases in between.

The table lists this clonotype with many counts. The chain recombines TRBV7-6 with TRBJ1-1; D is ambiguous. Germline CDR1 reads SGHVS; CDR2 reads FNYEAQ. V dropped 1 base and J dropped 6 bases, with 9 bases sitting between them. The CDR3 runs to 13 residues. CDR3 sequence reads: CASSLGGSAEAFF. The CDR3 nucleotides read TGTGCCAGCAGCTTAGGGGGATCAGCTGAAGCTTTCTTT. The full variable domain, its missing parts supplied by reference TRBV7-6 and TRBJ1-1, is GAGVSQSPRYKVTKRGQDVALRCDPISGHVSLYWYRQALGQGPEFLTYFNYEAQQDKSGLPNDRFSAERPEGSISTLTIQRTEQRDSAMYRCASSLGGSAEAFFGQGTRLTVV.